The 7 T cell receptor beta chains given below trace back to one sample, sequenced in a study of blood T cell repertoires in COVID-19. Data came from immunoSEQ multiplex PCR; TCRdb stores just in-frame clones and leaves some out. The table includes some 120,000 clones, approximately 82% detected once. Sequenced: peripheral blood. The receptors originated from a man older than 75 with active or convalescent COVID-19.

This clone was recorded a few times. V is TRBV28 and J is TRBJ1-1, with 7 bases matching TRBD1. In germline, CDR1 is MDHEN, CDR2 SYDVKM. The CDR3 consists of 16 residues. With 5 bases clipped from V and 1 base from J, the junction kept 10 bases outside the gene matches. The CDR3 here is CASSIPQGLGNTEAFF. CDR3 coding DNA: TGTGCCAGCAGTATCCCACAGGGGTTGGGGAACACTGAAGCTTTCTTT. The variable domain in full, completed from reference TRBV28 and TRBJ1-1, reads DVKVTQSSRYLVKRTGEKVFLECVQDMDHENMFWYRQDPGLGLRLIYFSYDVKMKEKGDIPEGYSVSREKKERFSLILESASTNQTSMYLCASSIPQGLGNTEAFFGQGTRLTVV.

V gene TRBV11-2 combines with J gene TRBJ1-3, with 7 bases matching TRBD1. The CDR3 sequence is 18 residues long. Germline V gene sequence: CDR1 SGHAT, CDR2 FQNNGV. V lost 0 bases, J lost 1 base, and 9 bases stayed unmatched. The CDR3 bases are TGTGCCAGCAGCTTAGATCCTGGCAGGGGGACGTCTGGAAACACCATATATTTT. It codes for CASSLDPGRGTSGNTIYF.

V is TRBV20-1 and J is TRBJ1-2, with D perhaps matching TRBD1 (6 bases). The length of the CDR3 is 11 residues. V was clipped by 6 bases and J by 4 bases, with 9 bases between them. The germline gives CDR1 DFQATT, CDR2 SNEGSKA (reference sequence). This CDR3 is CSATGIYGYTF. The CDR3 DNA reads TGCAGTGCCACAGGGATCTATGGCTACACCTTC.

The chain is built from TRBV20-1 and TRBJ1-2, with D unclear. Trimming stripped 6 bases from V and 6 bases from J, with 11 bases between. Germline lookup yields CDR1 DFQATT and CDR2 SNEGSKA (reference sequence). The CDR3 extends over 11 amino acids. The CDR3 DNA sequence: TGCAGTGCCCAGTTTCTAGATGGCTACACCTTC. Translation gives CSAQFLDGYTF.

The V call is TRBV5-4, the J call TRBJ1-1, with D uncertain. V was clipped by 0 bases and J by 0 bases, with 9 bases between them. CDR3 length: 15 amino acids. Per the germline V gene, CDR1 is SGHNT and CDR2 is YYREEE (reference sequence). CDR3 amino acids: CASSLGQAMNTEAFF. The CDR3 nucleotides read TGTGCCAGCAGCTTGGGGCAGGCCATGAACACTGAAGCTTTCTTT.

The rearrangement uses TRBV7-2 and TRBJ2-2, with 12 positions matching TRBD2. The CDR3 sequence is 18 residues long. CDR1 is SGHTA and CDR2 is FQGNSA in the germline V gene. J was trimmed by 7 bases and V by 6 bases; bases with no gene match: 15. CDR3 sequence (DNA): TGTGCCAGCAGTTCGGACGGGCTAGCGGGGGGGTTTGGCGGGGAGCTGTTTTTT. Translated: CASSSDGLAGGFGGELFF.

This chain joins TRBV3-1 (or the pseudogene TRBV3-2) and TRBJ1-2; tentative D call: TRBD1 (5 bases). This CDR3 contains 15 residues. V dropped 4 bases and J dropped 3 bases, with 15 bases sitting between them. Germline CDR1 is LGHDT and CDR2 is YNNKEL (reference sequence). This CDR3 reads CASSPAPDNYYGYTF. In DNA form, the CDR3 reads TGTGCCAGCAGCCCGGCACCGGACAATTACTATGGCTACACCTTC.